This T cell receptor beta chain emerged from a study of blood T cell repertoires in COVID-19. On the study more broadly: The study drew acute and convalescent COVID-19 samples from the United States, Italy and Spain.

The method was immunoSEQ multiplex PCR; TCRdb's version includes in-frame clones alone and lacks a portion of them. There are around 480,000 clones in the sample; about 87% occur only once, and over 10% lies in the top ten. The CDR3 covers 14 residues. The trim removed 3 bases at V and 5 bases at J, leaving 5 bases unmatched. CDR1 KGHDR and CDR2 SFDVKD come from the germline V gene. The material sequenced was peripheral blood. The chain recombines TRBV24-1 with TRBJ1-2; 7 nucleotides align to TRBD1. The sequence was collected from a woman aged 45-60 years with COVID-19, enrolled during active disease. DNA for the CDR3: TGTGCCACCAGTGATCCCGGGACAGAGTATGGCTACACCTTC. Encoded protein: CATSDPGTEYGYTF.